One and the same sample provided the 21 T cell receptor beta chains below, sequenced in a study of post-analysis software for immune sequencing data. General study points: With TRBV5-6, TRBV5-1 and TRBV20-1 included, 4 to 6 TRBV segments were more frequent in patients than in controls.

These receptors have no identified antigens. Incorporated into the TCR beta cDNA libraries were unique molecular identifiers, which served to reduce PCR and sequencing biases. MiXCR, applied by TCRdb to the PCR reads, yields one record per CDR3 protein. The table has about 680,000 distinct CDR3 sequences, around 64% seen once. Material: blood. The receptors here all came from a girl aged 2 to 9 with multiple sclerosis.

The V call is TRBV9, the J call TRBJ1-3; D call uncertain. Germline V gene data show CDR1 as SGDLS and CDR2 as YYNGEE. There are 15 residues in the CDR3. The V end was cut by 2 bases, the J end by 0 bases, with 9 bases between. The CDR3 nucleotides are TGTGCCAGCAGCGTTGAAGGCCGCTCTGGAAACACCATATATTTT. It codes for CASSVEGRSGNTIYF.

V gene TRBV6-2 or TRBV6-3 combines with J gene TRBJ1-2; unclear D gene. The CDR3 contains 12 residues. CDR1 and CDR2 from the germline V gene are MNHEY and SVGEGT. V lost 5 bases and J lost 3, with 7 bases in between. The CDR3 nucleotides are TGTGCCAGCAGTAAAACATACTATGGCTACACCTTC. Its protein is CASSKTYYGYTF.

The rearrangement links TRBV10-3 to TRBJ1-5, with 9 bases that match TRBD1. The ends lost 5 bases at V and 4 bases at J; junction bases unmatched: 6. The CDR3 extends over 15 amino acids. Germline CDR1 and CDR2: ENHRY and SYGVKD. Here the CDR3 reads CAISRDREGNQPQHF. CDR3 nucleotides: TGTGCCATCAGTCGGGACAGGGAAGGGAATCAGCCCCAGCATTTT.

The chain combines TRBV6-2 or TRBV6-3 with TRBJ1-2; TRBD1 aligns across 7 bases. CDR3 length equals 13 residues. Germline CDR1 reads MNHEY; CDR2 reads SVGEGT. With V trimmed by 5 bases and J by 5 bases, 5 bases remained unmatched. The CDR3, as DNA: TGTGCCAGCAGTCCTACAGGGGAATATGGCTACACCTTC. It yields the protein CASSPTGEYGYTF.

The gene calls are TRBV15 and TRBJ2-7, with D perhaps assigned TRBD1 or TRBD2 (5 bases each). The CDR3 runs 18 residues. With 1 base removed from V and 3 bases from J, the gap between germline ends came to 22 bases. Germline V gives CDR1 LNHNV, CDR2 YYDKDF (reference sequence). CDR3 residues: CATSRAPRAPRDLYEQYF. As DNA, the CDR3 is TGTGCCACCAGCAGAGCTCCAAGGGCGCCTAGGGACCTCTACGAGCAGTACTTC.

This sequence joins TRBV29-1 and TRBJ2-1, with TRBD2 identical over 8 bases. V gave up 3 bases and J gave up 7 bases; unmatched junction bases: 5. CDR3 length: 13 amino acids. Germline CDR1 and CDR2: SQVTM and ANQGSEA. The CDR3 nucleotides read TGCAGCGTTGAGCGGGGGGTTTTGAATGAGCAGTTCTTC. This encodes CSVERGVLNEQFF.

This clonotype was detected only a few times. The chain uses TRBV29-1 and TRBJ2-5; 8 nucleotides match TRBD2. CDR1 SQVTM and CDR2 ANQGSEA come from the germline V gene. This CDR3 comprises 12 residues. With V trimmed by 7 bases and J by 5 bases, 6 bases remained unmatched. The CDR3 DNA reads TGCAGCGGCCGGGGGGGGTGGGAGACCCAGTACTTC. Its protein is CSGRGGWETQYF.

V gene TRBV5-1 combines with J gene TRBJ2-6, with 8 positions matching TRBD1. Unmatched junction bases numbered 3, after V lost 0 bases and J lost 4 bases. The CDR3 totals 16 residues. Germline values: CDR1 SGHRS, CDR2 YFSETQ. CDR3 bases: TGCGCCAGCAGCTTGGACAGGGGGGCAGGGGCCAACGTCCTGACTTTC. Translation gives CASSLDRGAGANVLTF.

J is TRBJ2-3 and V is TRBV12-3 or TRBV12-4; a weak D match, TRBD1 (5 bases). The CDR3 is 17 residues long. Between the trimmed V and J ends, which lost 6 bases and 0 bases, there was a span of 19 bases. CDR3 sequence reads: CASSPNRHRSSTDTQYF. The CDR3 bases are TGTGCCAGCAGCCCTAACCGTCACAGGTCTAGCACAGATACGCAGTATTTT.

This clonotype was counted between two and nine times. The chain uses TRBV5-1 and TRBJ2-3; D not resolved. CDR1 and CDR2 from the germline V gene are SGHRS and YFSETQ. V was pared by 0 bases and J by 4 bases, with 15 bases between. The CDR3 is made up of 16 amino acids. The CDR3 protein is CASSLEADQPPDTQYF. The CDR3 region has the DNA TGCGCCAGCAGCTTGGAGGCGGACCAACCCCCAGATACGCAGTATTTT.

The chain joins TRBV29-1 to TRBJ2-7, with D hard to call. V was shortened by 3 bases and J by 1 base, with 10 bases between the two germline ends. The CDR3 sequence is 13 residues long. The germline V gene has CDR1 SQVTM and CDR2 ANQGSEA. The CDR3 loop reads CSVEGGLSYEQYF. In DNA, the CDR3 is TGCAGCGTTGAGGGCGGCCTATCCTACGAGCAGTACTTC.

On this clonotype: Germline and junction disagree at one end, which may indicate a read error. The J gene is TRBJ1-2, the V gene TRBV5-1, with D tentatively TRBD1 (6 bases). The germline gives CDR1 SGHRS, CDR2 YFSETQ. CDR3 length: 15 amino acids. Here the CDR3 DNA reads TGCGCCAGCAGCTGGAACGGGACACCCCTCTATGACTACACCTTC. It codes for CASSWNGTPLYDYTF. Together with reference TRBV5-1 and TRBJ1-2, the CDR3 gives the full variable domain: KAGVTQTPRYLIKTRGQQVTLSCSPISGHRSVSWYQQTPGQGLQFLFEYFSETQRNKGNFPGRFSGRQFSNSRSEMNVSTLELGDSALYLCASSWNGTPLYDYTFGSGTRLTVV.

The V call is TRBV12-3 or TRBV12-4, the J call TRBJ2-5; the D gene is possibly TRBD1 (6 bases). V was pared by 4 bases and J by 2 bases, with 14 bases between. The CDR3 runs to 15 residues. The CDR3 coding sequence is TGTGCCAGCAGTTCCTTGGACAGAATGCAAGAGACCCAGTACTTC. Translated, it gives CASSSLDRMQETQYF.

DNA of the CDR3: TGTGCCAGCAGTTCCTTCCGGAGACTGGCGGGAGGAGGCGATACGCAGTATTTT. Amino acids: CASSSFRRLAGGGDTQYF. The chain couples TRBV2 to TRBJ2-3; 8 nucleotides agree with TRBD2. This CDR3 has 18 amino acids. The V and J ends lost 5 bases and 6 bases, in that order; junction bases with no gene match: 19. Germline CDR1 and CDR2: SNHLY and FYNNEI.

V usage is TRBV9 and J usage is TRBJ2-7; D possibly matches TRBD1 or TRBD2 (6 bases each). The tail of the sequence fits TRBJ2-5 better, so the J call may be wrong. CDR1 SGDLS and CDR2 YYNGEE come from the germline V gene. CDR3 length: 13 residues. The CDR3, as DNA: TGTGCCAGCAACAGGGAGGAATTAGAGACCCAGTACTTC. This gives the protein CASNREELETQYF.

Concerning this clonotype itself: The junction departs from the called germline gene at one end, perhaps through a read error. The CDR3 protein is CSTRDSRQYMNTEAFF. CDR3 nucleotides: TGCAGTACTAGAGATAGTAGGCAGTACATGAACACTGAAGCTTTCTTT. This chain uses TRBV20-1 with TRBJ1-1; D is ambiguous. CDR1 DFQATT and CDR2 SNEGSKA come from the germline V gene (reference sequence). This CDR3 contains 16 residues.

This chain joins TRBV29-1 and TRBJ1-2; D remains unclear. The length of the CDR3 is 13 residues. Germline lookup yields CDR1 SQVTM and CDR2 ANQGSEA. V was pared by 5 bases and J by 2 bases, with 12 bases between. CDR3 sequence: CSVTTLLNYGYTF. As DNA, the CDR3 is TGCAGCGTTACGACACTTTTGAACTATGGCTACACCTTC.

J is TRBJ1-5 and V is TRBV6-5; TRBD1 aligns across 10 bases. Germline lookup yields CDR1 MNHEY and CDR2 SVGAGI. V dropped 9 bases and J dropped 5; count of bases not matched to a gene: 7. This CDR3 region has 14 residues. The CDR3 here is CASSDRGLDQPQHF. The CDR3 DNA reads TGTGCCAGTAGCGACAGGGGGCTGGATCAGCCCCAGCATTTT.

The rearrangement uses TRBV20-1 and TRBJ2-1; 9 bases fit TRBD1. This CDR3 contains 12 residues. CDR1 and CDR2 (germline): DFQATT, SNEGSKA (reference sequence). CDR3 nucleotides: TGCAGGGCCAGAACAGGGGGCGGTGAGCAGTTCTTC. Encoded protein: CRARTGGGEQFF.

V gene TRBV20-1 combines with J gene TRBJ2-7; 7 nucleotides agree with TRBD2. J gave up 3 bases and V 3 bases, and 8 bases lay outside the gene matches. Germline CDR1 is DFQATT and CDR2 is SNEGSKA (reference sequence). This CDR3 has 14 amino acids. CDR3 loop: CSARDGGSLYEQYF. CDR3 coding DNA: TGCAGTGCTAGGGATGGCGGGAGTCTCTACGAGCAGTACTTC.

The V gene is TRBV27, the J gene TRBJ1-2; D gene unclear. V lost 2 bases, J lost 3 bases, and 16 bases lay in between. Germline V lookup: CDR1 MNHEY, CDR2 SMNVEV (reference sequence). The CDR3 is 16 amino acids. CDR3 coding DNA: TGTGCCAGCAGTTTAAAGAGGAGGGCGGATTACTATGGCTACACCTTC. Translating gives CASSLKRRADYYGYTF.